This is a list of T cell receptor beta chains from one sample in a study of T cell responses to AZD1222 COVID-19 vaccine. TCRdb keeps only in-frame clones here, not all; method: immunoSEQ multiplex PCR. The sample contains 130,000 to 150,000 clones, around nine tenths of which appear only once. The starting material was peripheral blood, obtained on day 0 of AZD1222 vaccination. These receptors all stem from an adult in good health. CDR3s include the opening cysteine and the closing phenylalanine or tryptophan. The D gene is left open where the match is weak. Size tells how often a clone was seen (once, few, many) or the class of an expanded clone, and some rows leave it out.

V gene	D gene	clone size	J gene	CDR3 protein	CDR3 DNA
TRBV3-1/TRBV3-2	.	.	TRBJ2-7	CASRQASRGYEQYF	TGTGCCAGCAGACAAGCCTCGCGGGGCTACGAGCAGTACTTC
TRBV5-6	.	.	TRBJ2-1	CASSPEGVLSEQFF	TGTGCCAGCAGCCCGGAGGGTGTACTTAGTGAGCAGTTCTTC
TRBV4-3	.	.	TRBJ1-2	CASSHGAGGRYGYTF	TGCGCCAGCAGCCATGGGGCCGGGGGCCGCTATGGCTACACCTTC
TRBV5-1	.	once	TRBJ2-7	CASSLSGQNYEQYF	TGCGCCAGCAGCTTGTCGGGGCAAAACTACGAGCAGTACTTC
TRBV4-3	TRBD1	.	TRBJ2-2	CASSQFVGDSRTGELFF	TGCGCCAGCAGCCAATTCGTGGGGGACAGCCGAACCGGGGAGCTGTTTTTT
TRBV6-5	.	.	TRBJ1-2	CASNGIYGYTF	TGTGCCAGCAACGGAATCTATGGCTACACCTTC
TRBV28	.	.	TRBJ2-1	CASSSGRWGERINEQFF	TGTGCCAGCAGTTCCGGACGGTGGGGAGAAAGGATAAATGAGCAGTTCTTC
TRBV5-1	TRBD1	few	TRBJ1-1	CASSPDRVNTEAFF	TGCGCCAGCAGCCCCGACAGGGTGAACACTGAAGCTTTCTTT
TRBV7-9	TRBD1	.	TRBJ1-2	CASTNTPGTGGNYGYTF	TGTGCCAGCACTAACACACCCGGGACAGGGGGCAACTATGGCTACACCTTC
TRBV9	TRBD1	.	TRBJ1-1	CASSVDGTGTGTEAFF	TGTGCCAGCAGCGTAGACGGTACAGGGACAGGGACTGAAGCTTTCTTT
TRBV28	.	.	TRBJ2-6	CASKPGGSGANVLTF	TGTGCCAGCAAGCCTGGGGGATCTGGGGCCAACGTCCTGACTTTC
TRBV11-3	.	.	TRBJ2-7	CASSPGGTDSYEQYF	TGTGCCAGCAGCCCTGGTGGGACTGACTCCTACGAGCAGTACTTC
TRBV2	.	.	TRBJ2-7	CASSAETAYEQYF	TGTGCCAGCAGTGCAGAGACAGCGTACGAGCAGTACTTC
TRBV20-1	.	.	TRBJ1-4	CSASGVRGEKLFF	TGCAGTGCTAGTGGGGTCAGGGGTGAAAAACTGTTTTTT
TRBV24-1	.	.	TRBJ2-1	CATSELDSNEQFF	TGTGCCACCAGCGAACTAGACAGTAATGAGCAGTTCTTC
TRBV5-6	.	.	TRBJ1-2	CASSFGRYVRYTF	TGTGCCAGCAGCTTCGGGAGGTACGTGCGCTACACCTTC
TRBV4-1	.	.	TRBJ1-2	CASSQDIGTPGGRRGYTF	TGCGCCAGCAGCCAAGATATCGGGACCCCTGGAGGTCGGCGGGGCTACACCTTC
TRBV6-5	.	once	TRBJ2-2	CASSYSPPSQAGELFF	TGTGCCAGCAGTTACTCCCCCCCTAGCCAAGCCGGGGAGCTGTTTTTT
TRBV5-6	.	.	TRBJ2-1	CASSLGSPLYNEQFF	TGTGCCAGCAGCTTAGGATCCCCCCTCTACAATGAGCAGTTCTTC
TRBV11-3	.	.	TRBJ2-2	CASSSDTGELFF	TGTGCCAGCAGCTCTGACACCGGGGAGCTGTTTTTT
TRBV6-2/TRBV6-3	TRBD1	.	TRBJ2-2	CASSHGQGVDTGELFF	TGTGCCAGCAGCCATGGACAGGGGGTGGACACCGGGGAGCTGTTTTTT
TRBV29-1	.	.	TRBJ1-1	CSVEPRSRSTTNTEAFF	TGCAGCGTAGAACCCAGGAGCAGATCCACTACGAACACTGAAGCTTTCTTT
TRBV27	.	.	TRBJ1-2	CASSSTGSNYGYTF	TGTGCCAGCAGTTCGACTGGGTCTAACTATGGCTACACCTTC
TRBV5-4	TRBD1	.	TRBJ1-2	CASSFNSQASGQTLF	TGTGCCAGCAGCTTTAACTCACAAGCATCGGGACAGACCCTCTTC
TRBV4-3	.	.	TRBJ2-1	CASSQEWEPTNEQFF	TGCGCCAGCAGCCAAGAGTGGGAGCCGACGAATGAGCAGTTCTTC
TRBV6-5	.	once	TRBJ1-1	CASGQGQGNTEAFF	TGTGCCAGCGGCCAGGGGCAGGGCAACACTGAAGCTTTCTTT
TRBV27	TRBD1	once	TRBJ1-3	CASSSTGGGNTIYF	TGTGCCAGCAGCTCTACAGGGGGTGGAAACACCATATATTTT
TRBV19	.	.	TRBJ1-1	CASSFPGPPGNTEAFF	TGTGCCAGTAGTTTCCCAGGGCCTCCAGGGAACACTGAAGCTTTCTTT
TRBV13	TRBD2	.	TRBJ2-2	CASSQRGPTRTGELFF	TGTGCCAGCAGCCAGCGGGGGCCGACGAGGACCGGGGAGCTGTTTTTT
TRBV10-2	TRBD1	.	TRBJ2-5	CASSATGGKETQYF	TGCGCCAGCAGCGCCACAGGGGGCAAAGAGACCCAGTACTTC
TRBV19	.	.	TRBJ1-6	CASKGGSYNSPLHF	TGTGCCAGTAAAGGGGGCTCCTATAATTCACCCCTCCACTTT
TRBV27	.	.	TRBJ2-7	CASSLIWGGEQYF	TGTGCCAGCAGTTTGATCTGGGGAGGCGAGCAGTACTTC
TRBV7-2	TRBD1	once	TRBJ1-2	CASSYDRARYGYTF	TGTGCCAGCAGCTACGACAGGGCACGGTATGGCTACACCTTC
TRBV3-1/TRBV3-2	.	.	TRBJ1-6	CASSQGESAPLHF	TGTGCCAGCAGCCAAGGGGAGTCCGCACCCCTCCACTTT
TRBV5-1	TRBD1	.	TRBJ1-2	CASRTGGVDGYTF	TGCGCCAGCAGGACAGGGGGCGTAGATGGCTACACCTTC
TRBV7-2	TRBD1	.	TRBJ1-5	CASSLGQGGQPQHF	TGTGCCAGCAGCCTCGGACAGGGGGGTCAGCCCCAGCATTTT
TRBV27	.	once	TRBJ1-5	CASSQGYGNQPQHF	TGTGCCAGCAGCCAGGGTTACGGCAATCAGCCCCAGCATTTT
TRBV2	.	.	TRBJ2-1	CASRRDTDDEQFF	TGTGCCAGCAGAAGGGACACAGACGATGAGCAGTTCTTC
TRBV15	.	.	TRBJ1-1	CATSRVIGTGNTEAFF	TGTGCCACCAGCCGGGTGATTGGGACGGGGAACACTGAAGCTTTCTTT
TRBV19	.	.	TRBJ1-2	CASRPRDYGYTF	TGTGCCAGTAGGCCCCGCGACTATGGCTACACCTTC
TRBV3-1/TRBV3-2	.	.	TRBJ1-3	CASSQEWTSGNTIYF	TGTGCCAGCAGCCAAGAATGGACGTCTGGAAACACCATATATTTT
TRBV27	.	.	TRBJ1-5	CASSLKGNNQPQHF	TGTGCCAGCAGTTTAAAGGGTAACAATCAGCCCCAGCATTTT
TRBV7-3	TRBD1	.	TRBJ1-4	CASSLPTGPINEKLFF	TGTGCCAGCAGCTTACCGACAGGGCCGATTAATGAAAAACTGTTTTTT
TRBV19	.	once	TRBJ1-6	CASSAGSPLHF	TGTGCCAGTTCGGCGGGATCACCCCTCCACTTT
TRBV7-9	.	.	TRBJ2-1	CASSSRQSPYNEQFF	TGTGCCAGCAGCTCTCGACAGAGTCCCTACAATGAGCAGTTCTTC
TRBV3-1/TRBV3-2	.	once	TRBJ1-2	CASSRQDGYGYTF	TGTGCCAGCAGCCGTCAGGACGGATATGGCTACACCTTC
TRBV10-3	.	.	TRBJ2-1	CAISEALYNEQFF	TGTGCCATCAGTGAGGCACTGTACAATGAGCAGTTCTTC
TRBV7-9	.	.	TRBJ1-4	CASSLKTNEKLFF	TGTGCCAGCAGCTTAAAAACTAATGAAAAACTGTTTTTT
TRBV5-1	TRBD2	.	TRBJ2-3	CASRGTSTDTQYF	TGCGCCAGCAGAGGGACTAGCACGGATACGCAGTATTTT
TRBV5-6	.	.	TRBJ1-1	CASSLNSYQAFF	TGTGCCAGCAGCTTGAACTCTTATCAAGCTTTCTTT
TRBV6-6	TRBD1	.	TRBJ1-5	CASSQGGSSNQPQHF	TGTGCCAGTTCACAGGGGGGCAGTAGCAATCAGCCCCAGCATTTT
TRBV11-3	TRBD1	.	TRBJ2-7	CASSFRQGVRTEQYF	TGTGCCAGCAGCTTTCGACAGGGGGTTCGGACCGAGCAGTACTTC
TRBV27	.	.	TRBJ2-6	CASRPDTSGANVLTF	TGTGCCAGCAGACCGGACACCTCTGGGGCCAACGTCCTGACTTTC
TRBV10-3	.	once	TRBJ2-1	CAMYDNEQFF	TGTGCCATGTACGACAATGAGCAGTTCTTC
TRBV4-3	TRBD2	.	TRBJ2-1	CASSQAGTSGRNEQFF	TGCGCCAGCAGCCAAGCAGGGACTAGCGGGAGGAATGAGCAGTTCTTC